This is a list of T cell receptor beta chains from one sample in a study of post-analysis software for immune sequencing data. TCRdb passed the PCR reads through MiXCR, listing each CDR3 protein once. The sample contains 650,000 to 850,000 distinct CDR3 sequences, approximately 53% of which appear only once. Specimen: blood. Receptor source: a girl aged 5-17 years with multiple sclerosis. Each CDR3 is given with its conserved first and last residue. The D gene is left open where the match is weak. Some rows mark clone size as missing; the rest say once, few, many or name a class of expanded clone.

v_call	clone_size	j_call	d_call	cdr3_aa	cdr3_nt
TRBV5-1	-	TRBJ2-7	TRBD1	CASSRDRVTEQYF	TGCGCCAGCAGCAGGGACAGGGTCACCGAGCAGTACTTC
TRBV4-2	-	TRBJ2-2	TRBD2	CASSPGLAGNTGELFF	TGTGCCAGCAGCCCGGGACTAGCGGGGAACACCGGGGAGCTGTTTTTT
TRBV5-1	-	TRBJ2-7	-	CASRNLLYSYEQYF	TGCGCCAGCAGAAACCTACTGTACTCCTACGAGCAGTACTTC
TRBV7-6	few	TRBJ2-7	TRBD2	CASSLRGRGGVPSSYEQYF	TGTGCCAGCAGCTTAAGGGGTCGGGGGGGAGTACCAAGCTCCTACGAGCAGTACTTC
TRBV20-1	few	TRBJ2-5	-	CSARRDYQETQYF	TGCAGTGCTAGACGGGACTACCAAGAGACCCAGTACTTC
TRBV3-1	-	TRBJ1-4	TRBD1	CASSLRSPTGPTNEKLFF	TGTGCCAGCAGCCTAAGGTCGCCGACAGGGCCAACTAATGAAAAACTGTTTTTT
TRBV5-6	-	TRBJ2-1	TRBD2	CASSLSLAGASEQFF	TGTGCCAGCAGCTTGAGTCTAGCGGGAGCCAGTGAGCAGTTCTTC
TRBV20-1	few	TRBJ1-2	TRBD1	CSARNTVETGSTYGYTF	TGCAGTGCTAGGAATACCGTAGAGACAGGGTCTACCTATGGCTACACCTTC
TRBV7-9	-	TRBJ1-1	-	CAGSYQNTEAFF	TGTGCCGGCAGCTATCAAAACACTGAAGCTTTCTTT
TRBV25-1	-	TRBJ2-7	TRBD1	CASSELGRDSKYEQYF	TGTGCCAGCAGTGAACTAGGCCGGGACAGCAAATACGAGCAGTACTTC
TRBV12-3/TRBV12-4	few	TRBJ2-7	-	CASSLTATEQYF	TGTGCCAGCAGCCTGACAGCTACCGAGCAGTACTTC
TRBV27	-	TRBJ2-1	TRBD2	CASSELAGGVYNEQFF	TGTGCCAGCAGTGAACTAGCGGGGGGCGTCTACAATGAGCAGTTCTTC
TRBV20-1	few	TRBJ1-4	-	CSAIRDWDEKLFF	TGCAGTGCTATCCGGGACTGGGATGAAAAACTGTTTTTT
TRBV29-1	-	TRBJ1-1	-	CSVGTLMNTEAFF	TGCAGCGTTGGGACACTCATGAACACTGAAGCTTTCTTT
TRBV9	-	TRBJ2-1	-	CASSPGVAGAHYNEQFF	TGTGCCAGCAGCCCCGGGGTCGCGGGGGCCCACTACAATGAGCAGTTCTTC
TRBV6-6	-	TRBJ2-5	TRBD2	CASSYSGEGTQYF	TGTGCCAGCAGTTACTCGGGGGAGGGGACCCAGTACTTC
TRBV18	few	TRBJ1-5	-	CASSPGRDQPQHF	TGTGCCAGCTCACCGGGCAGAGATCAGCCCCAGCATTTT
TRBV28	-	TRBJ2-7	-	CASSLIGPSSYEQYF	TGTGCCAGCAGTTTGATCGGTCCAAGCTCCTACGAGCAGTACTTC
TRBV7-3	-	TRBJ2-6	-	CASSSHVSGANVLTF	TGTGCCAGCAGCTCCCATGTCTCTGGGGCCAACGTCCTGACTTTC
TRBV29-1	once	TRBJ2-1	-	CSVVRQVENEQFF	TGCAGCGTCGTGCGACAGGTCGAGAATGAGCAGTTCTTC
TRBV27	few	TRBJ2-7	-	CASSSAGRTYEQYF	TGTGCCAGCAGTTCGGCGGGGAGGACCTACGAGCAGTACTTC
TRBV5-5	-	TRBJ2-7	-	CASRPSGLGEQYF	TGTGCCAGCAGACCGTCGGGTCTGGGCGAGCAGTACTTC
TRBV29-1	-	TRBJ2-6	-	CSVEKAAGVLTF	TGCAGCGTTGAAAAAGCTGCGGGAGTCCTGACTTTC
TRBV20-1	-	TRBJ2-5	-	CSARDQRSLQETQYF	TGCAGTGCTAGAGATCAACGGAGCCTCCAAGAGACCCAGTACTTC
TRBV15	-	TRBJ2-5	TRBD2	CALAVEETQYF	TGTGCCCTAGCGGTAGAAGAGACCCAGTACTTC
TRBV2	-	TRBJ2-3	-	CASSGGRGSTSTDTQYF	TGTGCCAGCAGTGGGGGACGGGGAAGCACTAGCACAGATACGCAGTATTTT
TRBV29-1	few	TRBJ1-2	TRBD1	CSVKTGGDYGYTF	TGCAGCGTTAAGACAGGGGGCGACTATGGCTACACCTTC
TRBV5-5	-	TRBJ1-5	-	CASSLTIPGNQPQHF	TGTGCCAGCAGCTTGACCATACCCGGCAATCAGCCCCAGCATTTT
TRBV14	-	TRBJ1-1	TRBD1	CASSQERTGLYVPEAFF	TGTGCCAGCAGCCAAGAGCGGACAGGGCTTTATGTTCCTGAAGCTTTCTTT
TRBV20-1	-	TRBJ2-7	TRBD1	CSAPQRLEQGEQYF	TGCAGTGCCCCCCAGCGGTTGGAACAGGGGGAGCAGTACTTC
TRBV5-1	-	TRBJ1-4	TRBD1	CASSHRDRDGGLFF	TGCGCCAGCAGCCACCGGGACAGGGACGGGGGACTGTTTTTT
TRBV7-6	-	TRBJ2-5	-	CASSLGRGRGQETQYF	TGTGCCAGCAGCTTAGGAAGGGGTCGTGGCCAAGAGACCCAGTACTTC
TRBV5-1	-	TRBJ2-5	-	CASSLASPNEQYF	TGCGCCAGCAGCTTGGCAAGTCCCAATGAGCAGTACTTC
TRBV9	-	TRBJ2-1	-	CASRSPGDNEQFF	TGTGCCAGCAGATCTCCCGGGGACAATGAGCAGTTCTTC
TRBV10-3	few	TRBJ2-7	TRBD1	CAISVMRRDRGLQSLYEQYF	TGTGCCATCAGTGTGATGCGGCGGGACAGGGGTCTACAATCACTCTACGAGCAGTACTTC
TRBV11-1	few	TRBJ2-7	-	CASSLGRIQGHEQYF	TGTGCCAGCAGCCTAGGGAGGATTCAGGGCCACGAGCAGTACTTC
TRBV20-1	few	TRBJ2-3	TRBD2	CSAIPTDGLAGEEDTQYF	TGCAGTGCCATCCCGACAGATGGACTAGCGGGAGAGGAAGATACGCAGTATTTT
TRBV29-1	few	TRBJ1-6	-	CSAATGGWNSPLHF	TGCAGCGCTGCGACAGGCGGGTGGAATTCACCCCTCCACTTT
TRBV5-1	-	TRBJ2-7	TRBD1	CASTVGGKSYEQYF	TGCGCCAGCACCGTAGGGGGCAAATCCTACGAGCAGTACTTC
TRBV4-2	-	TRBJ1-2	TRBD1	CASSQDGTGGNYGYTF	TGTGCCAGCAGCCAAGATGGGACAGGGGGCAACTATGGCTACACCTTC
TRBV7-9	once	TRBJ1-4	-	CASSAHPVHRRVCNEKLFF	TGTGCCAGCAGCGCCCACCCCGTTCACCGCAGAGTCTGTAATGAAAAACTGTTTTTT
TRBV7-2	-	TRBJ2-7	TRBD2	CASSWSGRDEQYF	TGTGCCAGCAGCTGGTCCGGGAGGGACGAGCAGTACTTC
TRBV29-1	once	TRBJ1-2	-	CSVNFSGYTF	TGCAGCGTTAACTTCTCGGGCTACACCTTC
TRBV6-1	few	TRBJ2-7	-	CASSERTGGEQYF	TGTGCCAGCAGTGAAAGGACTGGTGGCGAGCAGTACTTC
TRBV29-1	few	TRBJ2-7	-	CSVGGDDYEQYF	TGCAGCGTTGGGGGGGACGACTACGAGCAGTACTTC